Listed below are T cell receptor beta chains from one sample, sequenced in a study of beta chain features in type 1 diabetes. Here immunoSEQ multiplex PCR was the method, and the copy in TCRdb shows in-frame clones only, minus some. In the table there are about 230,000 clones, 9.6% of which are singletons. Sequences were obtained from naive CD4+ T cells from blood. The receptors shown here come from a woman aged 18-30 years in good health. CDR3s include the opening cysteine and the closing phenylalanine or tryptophan. A D gene is named only where the DNA matches it firmly. Where a row states a size, it is once, few, many or the class of an expanded clone; other rows omit it.

size	D	J	V	CDR3	DNA
few	.	TRBJ1-3	TRBV6-6	CASSYSQGSGNTIYF	TGTGCCAGCAGTTACTCGCAGGGATCTGGAAACACCATATATTTT
few	.	TRBJ2-7	TRBV6-1	CASSENRRYEQYF	TGTGCCAGCAGTGAGAACAGGCGCTACGAGCAGTACTTC
.	.	TRBJ2-5	TRBV4-1	CASSQWGGGAQETQYF	TGCGCCAGCAGCCAATGGGGAGGCGGGGCCCAAGAGACCCAGTACTTC
.	TRBD2	TRBJ2-7	TRBV5-1	CASSSGLGLFEQYF	TGCGCCAGCAGCTCGGGACTAGGACTTTTCGAGCAGTACTTC
.	TRBD1	TRBJ2-7	TRBV5-4	CASSPDRGTYEQYF	TGTGCCAGCAGCCCGGACAGGGGAACCTACGAGCAGTACTTC
few	.	TRBJ2-1	TRBV27	CASSRIASSYNEQFF	TGTGCCAGCAGTCGAATAGCGAGCTCCTACAATGAGCAGTTCTTC
.	.	TRBJ2-2	TRBV5-1	CASSREGANTGELFF	TGCGCCAGCAGCAGGGAGGGGGCGAACACCGGGGAGCTGTTTTTT
few	TRBD1	TRBJ1-5	TRBV2	CASSATGNNQPQHF	TGTGCCAGCAGTGCGACAGGGAACAATCAGCCCCAGCATTTT
few	.	TRBJ1-2	TRBV19	CASSLPPGQDGYTF	TGTGCCAGTAGTCTCCCGCCGGGACAAGATGGCTACACCTTC
many	TRBD2	TRBJ2-3	TRBV29-1	CSALLAGMRNTQYF	TGCAGCGCCCTCCTAGCGGGGATGAGGAATACGCAGTATTTT
.	TRBD1	TRBJ2-2	TRBV28	CASSLWQGAGTGELFF	TGTGCCAGCAGTTTATGGCAGGGGGCGGGCACCGGGGAGCTGTTTTTT
.	TRBD2	TRBJ2-5	TRBV2	CASSEALRSSGRKETQYF	TGTGCCAGCAGTGAAGCGCTTCGGTCTAGCGGGAGAAAAGAGACCCAGTACTTC
few	.	TRBJ1-5	TRBV30	CAWSVHRGSSNQPQHF	TGTGCCTGGAGTGTACACCGGGGGTCGAGCAATCAGCCCCAGCATTTT
few	.	TRBJ2-1	TRBV10-3	CAITWSGDRTNEQFF	TGTGCCATCACCTGGTCGGGTGACAGAACCAATGAGCAGTTCTTC
.	.	TRBJ1-1	TRBV21-1	CASISGRGWAFF	TGTGCCAGCATTAGTGGGCGGGGTTGGGCTTTCTTT
.	TRBD1	TRBJ2-3	TRBV5-1	CASSSDRGSTDTQYF	TGCGCCAGCAGCTCGGACAGGGGGTCGACAGATACGCAGTATTTT
.	.	TRBJ2-3	TRBV7-3	CASSPTRTDTQYF	TGTGCCAGCAGCCCCACGCGGACAGATACGCAGTATTTT
.	TRBD1	TRBJ1-1	TRBV6-5	CASLPTGDTEAFF	TGTGCCAGCTTACCCACAGGGGACACTGAAGCTTTCTTT
few	TRBD1	TRBJ2-1	TRBV4-1	CASSQPTRGLPYNEQFF	TGCGCCAGCAGCCAACCGACCAGGGGGCTCCCCTACAATGAGCAGTTCTTC
few	TRBD1	TRBJ2-7	TRBV19	CASSMEDRIYEQYF	TGTGCCAGTAGTATGGAGGACAGGATCTACGAGCAGTACTTC
.	TRBD1	TRBJ1-3	TRBV9	CASSPKPGQGPGNTIYF	TGTGCCAGCAGCCCTAAACCGGGACAGGGACCTGGAAACACCATATATTTT
few	.	TRBJ2-1	TRBV19	CASSIQGIRSYNEQFF	TGTGCCAGTAGCATCCAGGGGATTCGCTCCTACAATGAGCAGTTCTTC
.	.	TRBJ1-2	TRBV25-1	CATSQGRRNTF	TGTGCCACCAGCCAGGGCCGGCGTAACACCTTC
few	TRBD1	TRBJ1-5	TRBV30	CAWSGPGTDNQPQHF	TGTGCCTGGAGCGGACCCGGGACAGACAATCAGCCCCAGCATTTT
few	.	TRBJ1-1	TRBV5-1	CASSLDGVLMNTEAFF	TGCGCCAGCAGCTTGGACGGGGTGTTGATGAACACTGAAGCTTTCTTT
.	TRBD1	TRBJ1-6	TRBV7-3	CASSLRGTGDSPLHF	TGTGCCAGCAGCTTAAGGGGGACAGGGGATTCACCCCTCCACTTT
few	.	TRBJ1-2	TRBV7-2	CASSLSGGNYGYTF	TGTGCCAGCAGCTTATCTGGGGGGAACTATGGCTACACCTTC
.	TRBD1	TRBJ2-3	TRBV19	CATGQGSADTQYF	TGTGCCACCGGACAGGGGAGCGCAGATACGCAGTATTTT
.	TRBD2	TRBJ2-2	TRBV29-1	CSVGRTSGGRMGELFF	TGCAGCGTTGGGCGGACTAGCGGGGGAAGAATGGGGGAGCTGTTTTTT
.	.	TRBJ1-2	TRBV5-1	CASSLAQGSSYGYTF	TGCGCCAGCAGCTTGGCCCAGGGGTCTAGCTATGGCTACACCTTC
.	.	TRBJ2-2	TRBV4-2	CASSQLLTGEWTGELFF	TGTGCCAGCAGCCAATTGTTGACGGGAGAGTGGACGGGGGAGCTGTTTTTT
.	.	TRBJ1-3	TRBV7-3	CASSLHGPGTGNTIYF	TGTGCCAGCAGCTTACATGGCCCAGGGACAGGAAACACCATATATTTT
few	TRBD1	TRBJ2-7	TRBV29-1	CSVEVLRQGYEQYF	TGCAGCGTTGAGGTTTTAAGACAGGGGTACGAGCAGTACTTC
few	.	TRBJ2-1	TRBV5-1	CASSLGLLNEQFF	TGCGCCAGCAGCCTCGGACTCCTTAATGAGCAGTTCTTC
few	.	TRBJ2-2	TRBV10-3	CAISSQGPGELFF	TGTGCCATCAGCTCACAGGGTCCCGGGGAGCTGTTTTTT
.	.	TRBJ1-5	TRBV28	CASSPLGGQPQHF	TGTGCCAGCAGTCCACTCGGGGGTCAGCCCCAGCATTTT
few	.	TRBJ2-1	TRBV2	CASNSWYEQFF	TGTGCCAGCAACTCTTGGTATGAGCAGTTCTTC
few	.	TRBJ1-2	TRBV5-1	CASSLGTGNYGYTF	TGCGCCAGCAGCCTGGGAACAGGGAACTATGGCTACACCTTC
.	TRBD1	TRBJ1-6	TRBV5-1	CASSGDRVNSPLHF	TGCGCCAGCAGCGGTGACAGGGTAAATTCACCCCTCCACTTT
few	TRBD1	TRBJ1-2	TRBV6-5	CASSYSGQGKGWYTF	TGTGCCAGCAGTTACTCGGGACAGGGGAAGGGATGGTACACCTTC
few	.	TRBJ2-7	TRBV5-1	CASSLATISSYEQYF	TGCGCCAGCAGCTTGGCAACTATTAGCTCCTACGAGCAGTACTTC
few	TRBD1	TRBJ2-7	TRBV6-1	CASSRQGSYEQYF	TGTGCCAGCAGTAGACAGGGTAGCTACGAGCAGTACTTC
few	TRBD2	TRBJ2-7	TRBV30	CAWSKGSAGGSYEQYF	TGTGCCTGGAGTAAGGGGTCGGCGGGAGGATCCTACGAGCAGTACTTC
few	.	TRBJ2-2	TRBV25-1	CASSETGTGATGELFF	TGTGCCAGCAGTGAGACCGGGACGGGAGCCACCGGGGAGCTGTTTTTT
few	.	TRBJ2-1	TRBV19	CASSITGGEQFF	TGTGCCAGTAGTATCACGGGTGGTGAGCAGTTCTTC
few	.	TRBJ2-7	TRBV5-1	CASSPKPKGEQYF	TGCGCCAGCAGCCCGAAACCTAAGGGGGAGCAGTACTTC
.	TRBD1	TRBJ1-2	TRBV13	CASSLDRGNYGYTF	TGTGCCAGCAGCTTAGACAGGGGGAACTATGGCTACACCTTC
few	TRBD1	TRBJ2-3	TRBV29-1	CSVDVGRQGAIPDTQYF	TGCAGCGTTGACGTGGGTCGGCAGGGGGCAATCCCAGATACGCAGTATTTT
few	.	TRBJ1-5	TRBV6-1	CASSEADEQPQHF	TGTGCCAGCAGTGAAGCCGATGAACAACCCCAGCATTTT
few	.	TRBJ1-6	TRBV14	CASSQGQVKAFNSPLHF	TGTGCCAGCAGCCAAGGACAGGTGAAGGCGTTTAATTCACCCCTCCACTTT
few	.	TRBJ1-1	TRBV4-1	CASSQGINRAEAFF	TGCGCCAGCAGCCAAGGAATAAATCGGGCTGAAGCTTTCTTT
.	.	TRBJ1-5	TRBV19	CAVSVGGVSNQPQHF	TGTGCCGTATCGGTCGGGGGGGTTAGCAATCAGCCCCAGCATTTT
.	.	TRBJ1-1	TRBV29-1	CSVEGQGNTEAFF	TGCAGCGTTGAGGGGCAGGGGAACACTGAAGCTTTCTTT
few	.	TRBJ2-1	TRBV11-2	CASSPRRSVYNEQFF	TGTGCCAGCAGCCCGCGTCGTTCCGTCTACAATGAGCAGTTCTTC
.	TRBD2	TRBJ2-1	TRBV9	CASSEGLAGGPIVFF	TGTGCCAGCAGCGAGGGACTAGCGGGGGGGCCGATCGTGTTCTTC